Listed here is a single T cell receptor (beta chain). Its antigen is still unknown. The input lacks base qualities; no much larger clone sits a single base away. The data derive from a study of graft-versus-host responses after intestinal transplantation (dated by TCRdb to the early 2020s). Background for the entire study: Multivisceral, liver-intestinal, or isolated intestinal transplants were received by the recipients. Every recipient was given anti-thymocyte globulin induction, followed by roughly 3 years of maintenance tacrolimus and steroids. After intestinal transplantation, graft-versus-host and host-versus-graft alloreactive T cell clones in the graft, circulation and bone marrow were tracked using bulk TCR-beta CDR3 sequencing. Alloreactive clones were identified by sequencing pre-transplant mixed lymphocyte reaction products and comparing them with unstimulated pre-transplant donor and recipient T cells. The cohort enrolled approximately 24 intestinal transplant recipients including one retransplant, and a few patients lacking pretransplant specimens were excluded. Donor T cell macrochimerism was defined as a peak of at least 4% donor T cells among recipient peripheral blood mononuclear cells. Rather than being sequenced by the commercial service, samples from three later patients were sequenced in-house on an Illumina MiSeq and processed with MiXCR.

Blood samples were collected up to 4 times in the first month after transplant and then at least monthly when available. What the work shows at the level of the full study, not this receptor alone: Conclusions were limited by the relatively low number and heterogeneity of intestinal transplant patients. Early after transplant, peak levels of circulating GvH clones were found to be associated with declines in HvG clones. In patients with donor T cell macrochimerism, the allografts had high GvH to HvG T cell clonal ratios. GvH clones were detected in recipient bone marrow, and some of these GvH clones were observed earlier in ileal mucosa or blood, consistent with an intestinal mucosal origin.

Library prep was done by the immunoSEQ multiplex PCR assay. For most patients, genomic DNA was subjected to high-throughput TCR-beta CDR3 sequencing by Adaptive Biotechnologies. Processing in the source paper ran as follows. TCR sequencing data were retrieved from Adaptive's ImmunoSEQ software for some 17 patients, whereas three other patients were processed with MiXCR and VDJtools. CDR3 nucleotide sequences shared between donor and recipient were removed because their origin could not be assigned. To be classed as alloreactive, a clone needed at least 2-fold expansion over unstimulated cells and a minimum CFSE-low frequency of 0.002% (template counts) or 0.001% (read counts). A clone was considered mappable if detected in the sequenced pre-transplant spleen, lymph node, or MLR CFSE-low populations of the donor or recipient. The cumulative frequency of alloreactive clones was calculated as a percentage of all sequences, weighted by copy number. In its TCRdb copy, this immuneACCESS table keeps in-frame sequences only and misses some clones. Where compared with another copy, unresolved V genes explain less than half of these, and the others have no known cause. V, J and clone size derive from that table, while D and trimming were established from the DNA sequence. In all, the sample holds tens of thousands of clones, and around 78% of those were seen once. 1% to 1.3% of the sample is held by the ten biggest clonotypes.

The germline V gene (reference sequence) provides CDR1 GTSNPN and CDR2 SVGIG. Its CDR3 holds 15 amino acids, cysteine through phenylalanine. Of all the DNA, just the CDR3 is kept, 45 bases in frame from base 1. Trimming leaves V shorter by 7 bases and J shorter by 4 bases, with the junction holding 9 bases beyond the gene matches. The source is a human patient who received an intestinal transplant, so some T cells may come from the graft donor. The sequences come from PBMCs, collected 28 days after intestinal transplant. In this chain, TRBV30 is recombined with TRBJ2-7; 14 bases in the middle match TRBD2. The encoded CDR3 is CASGLAGGERYEQYF. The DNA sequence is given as TGTGCCTCCGGACTAGCGGGAGGTGAAAGGTACGAGCAGTACTTC.